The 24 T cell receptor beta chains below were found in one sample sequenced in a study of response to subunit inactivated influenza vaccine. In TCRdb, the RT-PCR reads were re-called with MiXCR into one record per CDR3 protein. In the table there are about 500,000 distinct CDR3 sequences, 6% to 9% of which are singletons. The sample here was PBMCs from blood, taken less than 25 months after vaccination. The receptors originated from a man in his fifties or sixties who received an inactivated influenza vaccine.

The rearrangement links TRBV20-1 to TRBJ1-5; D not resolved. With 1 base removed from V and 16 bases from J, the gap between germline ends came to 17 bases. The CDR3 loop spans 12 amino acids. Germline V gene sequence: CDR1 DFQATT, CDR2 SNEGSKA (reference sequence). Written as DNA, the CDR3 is TGCAGTGCTAGAGGGAGTGGGTACCCCTTCCATTTT. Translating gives CSARGSGYPFHF.

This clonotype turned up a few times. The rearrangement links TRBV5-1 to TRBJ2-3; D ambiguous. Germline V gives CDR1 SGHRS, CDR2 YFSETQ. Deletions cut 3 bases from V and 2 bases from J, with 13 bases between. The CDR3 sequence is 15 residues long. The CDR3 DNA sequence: TGCGCCAGCAGCTCCGGACGGAAATCCACAGATACGCAGTATTTT. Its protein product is CASSSGRKSTDTQYF.

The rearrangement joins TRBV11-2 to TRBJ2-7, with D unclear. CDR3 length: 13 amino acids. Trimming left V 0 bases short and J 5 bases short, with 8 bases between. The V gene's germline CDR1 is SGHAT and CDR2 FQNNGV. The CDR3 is CASSLELKDEQYF. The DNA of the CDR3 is TGTGCCAGCAGCTTAGAACTGAAGGACGAGCAGTACTTC.

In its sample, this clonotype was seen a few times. The CDR3 sequence: CASSIDGPSWTSGAVEQFF. CDR3 coding DNA: TGTGCCAGTAGTATAGATGGGCCCAGTTGGACTAGCGGGGCGGTTGAGCAGTTCTTC. This chain connects TRBV19 to TRBJ2-1; 12 nucleotides agree with TRBD2. The junction had 15 bases not matched to a gene; V was cut back by 0 bases and J by 9 bases. The CDR3 spans 19 residues. Germline CDR1 reads LNHDA; CDR2 reads SQIVND (reference sequence).

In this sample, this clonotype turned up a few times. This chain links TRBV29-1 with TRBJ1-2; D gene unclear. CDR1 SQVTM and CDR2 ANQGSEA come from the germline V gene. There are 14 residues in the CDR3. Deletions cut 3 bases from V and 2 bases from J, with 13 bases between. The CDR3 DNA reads TGCAGCGTTGATCCCGCGAATTTAAACTATGGCTACACCTTC. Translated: CSVDPANLNYGYTF.

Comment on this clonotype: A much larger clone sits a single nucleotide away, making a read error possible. The CDR3, as DNA: TGTGCCAGCACCGCCAACAGGCGGACAGGGTCAGAGACCCAGTACTTC. Protein product: CASTANRRTGSETQYF. The rearrangement joins TRBV6-1 to TRBJ2-5, with 8 bases aligning to TRBD1. V shed 7 bases, J shed 4 bases, and the junction held 14 bases outside the gene matches. This CDR3 has 16 amino acids. The germline V gene encodes CDR1 MNHNS and CDR2 SASEGT.

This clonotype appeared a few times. The CDR3, as DNA: TGCAGTGCTAGAGAGGGGGAGCGGGCCCAAGAGACCCAGTACTTC. Translated: CSAREGERAQETQYF. The chain has TRBV20-1 and TRBJ2-5, with D possibly matching TRBD2 (6 bases). Deletions cut 0 bases from V and 1 base from J, with 12 bases between. The CDR3 sequence is 15 residues long. Germline CDR1 DFQATT, CDR2 SNEGSKA (reference sequence).

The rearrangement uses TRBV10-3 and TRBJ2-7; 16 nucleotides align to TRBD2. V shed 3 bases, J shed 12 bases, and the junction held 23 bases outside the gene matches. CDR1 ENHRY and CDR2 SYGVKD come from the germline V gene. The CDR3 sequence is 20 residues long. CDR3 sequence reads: CAISDLVGGGLAGGLTPPYF. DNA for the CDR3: TGTGCCATCAGTGACCTCGTCGGTGGGGGACTAGCGGGGGGGCTAACCCCCCCGTACTTC.

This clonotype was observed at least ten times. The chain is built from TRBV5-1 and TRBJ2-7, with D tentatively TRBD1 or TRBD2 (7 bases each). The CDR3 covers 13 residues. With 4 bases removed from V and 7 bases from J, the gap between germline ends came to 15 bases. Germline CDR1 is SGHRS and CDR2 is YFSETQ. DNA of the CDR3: TGCGCCAGCAGCCAGCAGGGGGGGCGAGAGCAGTACTTC. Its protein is CASSQQGGREQYF.

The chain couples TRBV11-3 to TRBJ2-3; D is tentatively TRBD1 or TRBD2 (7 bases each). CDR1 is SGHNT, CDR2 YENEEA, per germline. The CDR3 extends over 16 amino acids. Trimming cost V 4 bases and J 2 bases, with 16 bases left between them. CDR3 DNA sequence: TGTGCCAGCAGCTCAAACAGGGGAGGGTACACAGATACGCAGTATTTT. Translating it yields CASSSNRGGYTDTQYF.

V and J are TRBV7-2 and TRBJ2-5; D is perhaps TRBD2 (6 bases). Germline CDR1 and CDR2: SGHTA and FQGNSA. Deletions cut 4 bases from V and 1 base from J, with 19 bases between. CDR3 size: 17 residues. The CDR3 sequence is CASSSPNGGDFQETQYF. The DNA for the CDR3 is TGTGCCAGCAGCTCCCCCAACGGGGGAGATTTCCAAGAGACCCAGTACTTC.

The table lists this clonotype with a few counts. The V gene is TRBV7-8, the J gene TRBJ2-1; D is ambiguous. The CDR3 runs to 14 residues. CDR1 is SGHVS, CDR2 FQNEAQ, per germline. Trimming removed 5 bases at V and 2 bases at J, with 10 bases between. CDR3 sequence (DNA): TGTGCCAGCAGCGAACAAGTAACCTACAATGAGCAGTTCTTC. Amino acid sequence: CASSEQVTYNEQFF.

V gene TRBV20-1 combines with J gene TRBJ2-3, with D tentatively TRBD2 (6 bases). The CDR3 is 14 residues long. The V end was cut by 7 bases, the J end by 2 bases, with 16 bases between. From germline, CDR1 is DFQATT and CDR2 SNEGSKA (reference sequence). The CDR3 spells CSVPLREYTDTQYF. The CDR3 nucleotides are TGCAGTGTCCCCTTACGGGAGTACACAGATACGCAGTATTTT.

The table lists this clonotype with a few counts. The CDR3 nucleotides are TGTGCCAGCAGCCAAGGGACTAGCGGGGGCCCCCGGTACTTC. Translated: CASSQGTSGGPRYF. This rearrangement joins TRBV3-1 to TRBJ2-7; 13 positions agree with TRBD2. The V gene's germline CDR1 is LGHDT and CDR2 YNNKEL (reference sequence). The V segment lost 1 base and the J segment 12 bases; nucleotides outside the gene matches: 6. This CDR3 region has 14 residues.

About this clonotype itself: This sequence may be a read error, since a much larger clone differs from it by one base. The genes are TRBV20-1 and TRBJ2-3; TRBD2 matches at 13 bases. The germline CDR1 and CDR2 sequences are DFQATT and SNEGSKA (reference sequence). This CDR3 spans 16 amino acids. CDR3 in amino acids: CCASGGLAGNPDTQYF. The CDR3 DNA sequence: TGCTGTGCTAGCGGGGGACTAGCGGGAAATCCAGATACGCAGTATTTT.

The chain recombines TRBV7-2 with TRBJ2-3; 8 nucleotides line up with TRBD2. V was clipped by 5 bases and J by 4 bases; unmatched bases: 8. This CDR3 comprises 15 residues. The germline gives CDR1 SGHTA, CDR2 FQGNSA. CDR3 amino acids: CASSTLAGSADTQYF. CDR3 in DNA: TGTGCCAGCAGCACATTAGCGGGATCAGCAGATACGCAGTATTTT.

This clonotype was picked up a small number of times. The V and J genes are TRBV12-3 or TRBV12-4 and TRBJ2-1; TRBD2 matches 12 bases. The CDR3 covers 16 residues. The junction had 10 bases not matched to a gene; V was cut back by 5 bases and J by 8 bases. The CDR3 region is CASSVWLAGGRDEQFF. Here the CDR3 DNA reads TGTGCCAGCAGTGTTTGGCTAGCGGGGGGGAGAGATGAGCAGTTCTTC.

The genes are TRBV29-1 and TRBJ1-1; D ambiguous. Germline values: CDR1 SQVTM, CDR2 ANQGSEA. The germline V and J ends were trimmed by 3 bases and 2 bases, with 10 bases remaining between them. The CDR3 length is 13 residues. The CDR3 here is CSVEPNQNTEAFF. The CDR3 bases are TGCAGCGTTGAGCCGAACCAAAACACTGAAGCTTTCTTT.

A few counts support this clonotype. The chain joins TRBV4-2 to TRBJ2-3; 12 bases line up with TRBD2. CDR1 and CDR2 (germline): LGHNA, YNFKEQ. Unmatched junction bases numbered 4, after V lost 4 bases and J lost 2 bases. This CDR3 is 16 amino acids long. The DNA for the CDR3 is TGTGCCAGCAGCCCGGGACTAGCGGGCCTCACAGATACGCAGTATTTT. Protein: CASSPGLAGLTDTQYF.

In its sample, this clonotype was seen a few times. CDR3 protein: CSASRGGRYEQYF. CDR3 in DNA: TGCAGTGCTAGCAGAGGGGGGAGGTACGAGCAGTACTTC. This chain joins TRBV20-1 and TRBJ2-7; D possibly uses TRBD1 or TRBD2 (6 bases each). The CDR3 consists of 13 residues. Germline CDR1 reads DFQATT; CDR2 reads SNEGSKA (reference sequence). V lost 3 bases and J lost 4, with 13 bases in between.

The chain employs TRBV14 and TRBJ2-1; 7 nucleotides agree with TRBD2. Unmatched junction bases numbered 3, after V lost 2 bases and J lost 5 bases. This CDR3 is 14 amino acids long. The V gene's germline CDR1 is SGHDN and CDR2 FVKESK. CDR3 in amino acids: CASSQPGTNNEQFF. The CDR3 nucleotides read TGTGCCAGCAGCCAACCCGGGACTAACAATGAGCAGTTCTTC.

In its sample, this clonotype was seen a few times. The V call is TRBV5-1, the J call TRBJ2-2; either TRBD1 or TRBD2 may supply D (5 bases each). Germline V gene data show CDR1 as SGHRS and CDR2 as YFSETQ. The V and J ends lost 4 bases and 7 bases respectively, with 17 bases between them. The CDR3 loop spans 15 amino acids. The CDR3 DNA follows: TGCGCCAGCAGCCCGCCCACGGGGCAGGGCGGGGAGCTGTTTTTT. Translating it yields CASSPPTGQGGELFF.

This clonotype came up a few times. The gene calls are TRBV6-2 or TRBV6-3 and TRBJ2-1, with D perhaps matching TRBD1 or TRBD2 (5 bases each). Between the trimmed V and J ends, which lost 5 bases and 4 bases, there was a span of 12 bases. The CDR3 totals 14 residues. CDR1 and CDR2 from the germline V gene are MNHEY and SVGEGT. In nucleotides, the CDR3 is TGTGCCAGCAGTGGGGACGGAATATACAATGAGCAGTTCTTC. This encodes CASSGDGIYNEQFF.

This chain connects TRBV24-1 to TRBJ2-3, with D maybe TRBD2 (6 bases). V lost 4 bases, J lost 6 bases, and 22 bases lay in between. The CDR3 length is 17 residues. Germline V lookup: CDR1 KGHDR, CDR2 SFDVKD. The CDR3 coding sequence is TGTGCCACCAGTGACTGGAGCGGGCTGGAAGGGACGGATACGCAGTATTTT. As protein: CATSDWSGLEGTDTQYF.